The sequence of this T cell receptor (beta chain) was determined in a study of Ad26.COV2.S vaccination and SARS-CoV-2 variants (TCRdb year 2021). About the full investigation: Vaccine-arm donors came from COV1001, a multicentre, randomized, double-blind, placebo-controlled phase I-IIa trial of Ad26.COV2.S in healthy adults. A total of approximately 30 samples were included in the TCR-sequenced set, comprising roughly 19 Ad26.COV2.S vaccine recipients, 5 placebo recipients and 8 SARS-CoV-2 convalescent individuals. Ad26.COV2.S was given intramuscularly at 5x10^10 or 1x10^11 viral particles, as a single shot or as two shots 56 days apart. Sequencing of the TCRbeta repertoire served to evaluate the specificity and breadth of SARS-CoV-2-reactive T cell receptors following Ad26.COV2.S vaccination. Investigators did not know the trial group allocation while performing experiments and assessing outcomes. Trial participants were randomized into five groups of five, in which low-dose or high-dose Ad26.COV2.S was given once or twice, or placebo was given on both occasions. Points the paper makes about the study in general: Higher spike-specific TCR breadth was observed in Ad26.COV2.S recipients than in placebo recipients (P = 0.0014). The study lacked the statistical power to compare responses across vaccine doses or regimens. Vaccine and placebo recipients had similar non-spike TCR breadth, a finding consistent with the vaccine containing only spike. The authors noted that the TCR breadth and depth analyses may have underestimated total T cell responses. After vaccination, substantial breadth of spike-specific CD8+ and CD4+ T cell responses was reported.

The sample's treatment or condition label is to be understood as: roughly 18 received Ad26.COV2.S at low or high dose, single or two shots; roughly five received placebo; per-sample allocation not given. Repertoires of vaccine and placebo recipients were sequenced from samples taken on day 63 after the first injection. In Cohort 1b, around 23 adults aged 18-55 years were enrolled at a single site in Boston, USA, between 29 July and 7 August 2020. As a vaccine, Ad26.COV2.S was a replication-incompetent adenovirus type 26 vector that expressed a prefusion-stabilized SARS-CoV-2 spike protein derived from the original Wuhan strain. The immunoSEQ Assay was used to sequence TCRbeta CDR3 regions. After extraction, genomic DNA underwent amplification by bias-controlled multiplex PCR, followed by high-throughput sequencing. The published analysis was carried out like this. Collapsing and filtering of sequences were performed to quantify the absolute abundance of each unique TCRbeta CDR3 region. T cell fraction was estimated by normalizing TCRbeta template counts to usable DNA, with usable DNA measured through amplification of reference genes found in all nucleated cells. Repertoire TCRs were annotated as SARS-CoV-2-specific when V gene, CDR3 amino acid sequence and J gene were exactly matched to a known reactive TCR set. The reference SARS-CoV-2 TCR set was obtained from MIRA and was filtered for enrichment in COVID-19-positive ImmuneCODE repertoires, whereby public or cross-reactive TCRs were removed. Using the MIRA antigens, annotated TCRs were further analysed by specific ORF or by position within an ORF. Breadth was defined as the number of annotated unique rearrangements divided by the total number of unique productive rearrangements, and depth was defined as the summed frequency of the annotated unique rearrangements. Group comparisons of TCR breadth used two-sided Wilcoxon rank-sum tests. In TCRdb, the immuneACCESS table is reduced to in-frame sequences with V and J assigned. These tables do not hold every clone; where another copy was compared, an unresolved V gene accounts for under half, and the others remain unexplained. The DNA gave D and trimming, while V, J and clone size come from that table. The sample has 350,000 to 500,000 clones on record, approximately 92% of them singletons. Approximately 2.5% of the sample is in the top ten clones.

This clone was seen a single time. No antigen is known for it. The sample holds no much larger clone one base away, and base qualities are not on file. The germline ends are 18 bases apart after V is trimmed by 1 base and J by 6 bases. From a lookup of the germline V gene, CDR1 and CDR2 are SGHRS and YFSETQ. The CDR3 runs 16 amino acids, cysteine and phenylalanine included. Only the CDR3 portion is preserved as DNA: 48 bases, with reading frame beginning at the first base. The clonotype was recovered from a person aged 18-65 years who received the Ad26.COV2.S COVID-19 vaccine or a placebo. The input for sequencing was peripheral blood, taken in a trial of Ad26.COV2.S vaccine versus placebo. The chain employs TRBV5-1 and TRBJ2-3, with the D segment identity uncertain. Here the CDR3 is given as CASSLSIRPNGDTQYF. The sequence in DNA is TGCGCCAGCAGCTTGAGTATCCGTCCCAATGGGGATACGCAGTATTTT.